Below are 19 T cell receptor beta chains sequenced from a single sample in a study of spatial heterogeneity in lung cancer (dated by TCRdb to between 2018 and 2021). What the work shows at the level of the full study, not this receptor alone: The tumor nonsynonymous mutation count correlated with the number of expanded alpha and beta TCRs within the tumor.

Library preparation employed 5' RACE. The reads were generated on a NextSeq 500. Using fastp at Q25 and MiXCR, TCRdb reprocessed the public reads and kept productive beta chains. Identical CDR3 proteins give one entry, which carries the most common genes and DNA. Counted in this sample were approximately 1,000 distinct CDR3 sequences; 9.5% to 12% of them appeared once. The ten largest account for around 25% of the sample. What the time point label conveys for this sample: sample taken at primary tumor resection. These receptors have no known antigen. The sequenced sample was lung tumor tissue, obtained at surgery. Receptor source: a male donor with early-stage non-small cell lung cancer.

Turning to this clonotype: This sequence may be a read error, since a much larger clone differs from it by one base. The rearrangement uses TRBV6-1 and TRBJ1-2; 7 positions agree with TRBD1. Germline V CDR1 and CDR2: MNHNS, SASEGT. The trim removed 3 bases at V and 5 bases at J, leaving 9 bases unmatched. CDR3 length: 15 amino acids. The CDR3 protein is CASSDGTVEDYGYTF. As DNA, the CDR3 is TGTGCCAGCAGTGACGGGACAGTGGAAGATTATGGCTACACCTTC.

This clonotype showed up just a few times. This rearrangement joins TRBV9 to TRBJ2-1, with D possibly being TRBD1 (6 bases). From germline, CDR1 is SGDLS and CDR2 YYNGEE. Trimming cost V 5 bases and J 5 bases, with 8 bases left between them. The CDR3 spans 12 residues. CDR3 nucleotides: TGTGCCAGCAGTTCAGGGGACAATGAGCAGTTCTTC. It translates to CASSSGDNEQFF. Using reference TRBV9 and TRBJ2-1 for the parts outside the CDR3, the full variable domain is DSGVTQTPKHLITATGQRVTLRCSPRSGDLSVYWYQQSLDQGLQFLIQYYNGEERAKGNILERFSAQQFPDLHSELNLSSLELGDSALYFCASSSGDNEQFFGPGTRLTVL.

Within the sample, this clonotype is medium-sized. This chain connects TRBV12-3 or TRBV12-4 to TRBJ2-2; TRBD1 aligns across 8 bases. The length of the CDR3 is 17 residues. V was pared by 6 bases and J by 0 bases, with 9 bases of the junction left unmatched. CDR3 loop: CASRTGLDRANTGELFF. CDR3 DNA: TGTGCCAGCAGGACTGGTCTGGACAGGGCGAACACCGGGGAGCTGTTTTTT.

In its sample, this clonotype ranks as large. The CDR3 reads CSVEVLSATAEAFF. In DNA, the CDR3 is TGCAGCGTTGAAGTGTTATCGGCGACGGCTGAAGCTTTCTTT. J is TRBJ1-1 and V is TRBV29-1; D gene unclear. With 1 base removed from V and 6 bases from J, the gap between germline ends came to 15 bases. The CDR3 consists of 14 residues. CDR1 SQVTM and CDR2 ANQGSEA come from the germline V gene.

This clonotype was seen a few times. The chain joins TRBV9 to TRBJ2-1, with D unclear. This CDR3 has 12 residues. CDR1 and CDR2 (germline): SGDLS, YYNGEE. Trimming left V 4 bases short and J 10 bases short, with 12 bases between. The CDR3 protein is CASSLNPDEQFF. The CDR3 region has the DNA TGTGCCAGCAGCTTAAACCCGGACGAGCAGTTCTTC.

The chain employs TRBV6-5 and TRBJ2-5; a weak D match, TRBD2 (5 bases). V dropped 0 bases and J dropped 3 bases, with 8 bases sitting between them. Germline CDR1 and CDR2: MNHEY and SVGAGI. The CDR3 totals 14 residues. CDR3: CASSYSSGKETQYF. The CDR3 DNA sequence: TGTGCCAGCAGTTACTCTTCGGGGAAAGAGACCCAGTACTTC.

The chain uses TRBV30 and TRBJ1-5, with 7 bases matching TRBD1. Germline CDR1 GTSNPN, CDR2 SVGIG (reference sequence). With 5 bases clipped from V and 5 bases from J, the junction kept 6 bases outside the gene matches. The CDR3 contains 13 residues. CDR3 in DNA: TGTGCCTGGGGCCTCCAGGGGGATCAGCCCCAGCATTTT. This codes for CAWGLQGDQPQHF.

Judged by abundance, this clonotype is large (0.1 to 1%). The V gene is TRBV7-3, the J gene TRBJ2-7; 10 bases match TRBD2. The CDR3 is made up of 15 amino acids. V lost 0 bases, J lost 6 bases, and 5 bases stayed unmatched. Germline loops: CDR1 SGHTA, CDR2 FQGTGA. CDR3 sequence reads: CASSLTPAGGTEQYF. CDR3 DNA sequence: TGTGCCAGCAGCTTAACCCCAGCGGGGGGGACCGAGCAGTACTTC.

The CDR3 loop reads CASSLTISGANVLTF. The CDR3 DNA reads as TGTGCCAGCTCACTTACAATCTCTGGGGCCAACGTCCTGACTTTC. The chain is built from TRBV18 and TRBJ2-6, with no clear D. V lost 4 bases and J 0 bases, leaving 7 bases between the germline ends. The germline gives CDR1 KGHSH, CDR2 LQKENI. This CDR3 spans 15 amino acids.

This chain joins TRBV15 and TRBJ2-7; 7 bases are shared with TRBD1. Germline CDR1 and CDR2: LNHNV and YYDKDF (reference sequence). This CDR3 is 15 amino acids long. With V trimmed by 3 bases and J by 4 bases, 9 bases remained unmatched. The DNA for the CDR3 is TGTGCCACCAGCAGCAACAGGGGCCCGCGGTACGAGCAGTACGTC. It encodes CATSSNRGPRYEQYV.

Relative to its sample, this clonotype is medium-sized (0.01 to 0.1%). The chain recombines TRBV3-1 with TRBJ2-7; 9 bases match TRBD1. This CDR3 contains 16 residues. Germline V gene data show CDR1 as LGHDT and CDR2 as YNNKEL (reference sequence). The V and J ends lost 8 bases and 3 bases, in that order; junction bases with no gene match: 14. The chain's CDR3 is CASSPFTGTGYYEQYF. The CDR3 coding sequence is TGTGCCAGCTCCCCATTTACCGGGACAGGGTACTACGAGCAGTACTTC.

V usage is TRBV7-2 and J usage is TRBJ2-1, with TRBD2 identical over 10 bases. V was pared by 1 base and J by 0 bases, with 12 bases of the junction left unmatched. Germline CDR1 reads SGHTA; CDR2 reads FQGNSA. The CDR3 totals 20 residues. The chain's CDR3 is CASSLESLAGAWSSYNEQFF. CDR3 sequence (DNA): TGTGCCAGCAGCTTAGAGTCTCTAGCGGGGGCCTGGAGCTCCTACAATGAGCAGTTCTTC.

By share, this clonotype ranks as medium-sized (0.01 to 0.1%). This chain joins TRBV7-9 and TRBJ2-5; tentatively, D is TRBD1 (6 bases). The CDR3 has 12 residues. The germline V gene encodes CDR1 SEHNR and CDR2 FQNEAQ (reference sequence). V lost 8 bases and J 1 base, leaving 8 bases between the germline ends. The CDR3 nucleotides read TGTGCCAGCGACAGGCGCCAAGAGACCCAGTACTTC. The encoded protein is CASDRRQETQYF. Together with reference TRBV7-9 and TRBJ2-5, the CDR3 gives the full variable domain: DTGVSQNPRHKITKRGQNVTFRCDPISEHNRLYWYRQTLGQGPEFLTYFQNEAQLEKSRLLSDRFSAERPKGSFSTLEIQRTEQGDSAMYLCASDRRQETQYFGPGTRLLVL.

This clonotype is medium-sized (0.01 to 0.1%). V usage is TRBV12-3 or TRBV12-4 and J usage is TRBJ1-1; maybe TRBD1 (5 bases). This CDR3 spans 14 amino acids. Trimming pared 4 bases from V and 1 base from J, leaving 10 bases between. The CDR3 region has the DNA TGTGCCAGCAGTTCGACAGCTGCGAACACTGAAGCTTTCTTT. Translation gives CASSSTAANTEAFF.

Judged by abundance, this clonotype is large. The J gene is TRBJ2-7, the V gene TRBV20-1; D gene uncertain. V was cut by 2 bases and J by 2 bases, with 4 bases left in between. The CDR3 is 11 residues long. Looked up from germline, CDR1 is DFQATT and CDR2 is SNEGSKA (reference sequence). CDR3 amino acids: CSARITYEQYF. The CDR3 nucleotides read TGCAGTGCTAGAATTACCTACGAGCAGTACTTC.

This clonotype is large. DNA for the CDR3: TGTGCCAGCAGCCTTACGGAGCAGTTCTTC. It translates to CASSLTEQFF. The rearrangement links TRBV12-3 or TRBV12-4 to TRBJ2-1, with D unclear. Trimming removed 6 bases at V and 10 bases at J, with 7 bases between. CDR3 size: 10 residues.

This clonotype qualifies as large. The genes are TRBV11-2 and TRBJ2-3, with D maybe TRBD1 (5 bases). Germline V gene lookup returns CDR1 SGHAT and CDR2 FQNNGV. V lost 1 base and J 2 bases, leaving 10 bases between the germline ends. CDR3 length: 15 amino acids. CDR3: CASSLAPQVTDTQYF. In nucleotides, the CDR3 is TGTGCCAGCAGCTTAGCCCCACAGGTCACAGATACGCAGTATTTT.

This clonotype has only a few counts. V and J are TRBV5-1 and TRBJ1-2, with D possibly matching TRBD1 (5 bases). The CDR3 is made up of 13 amino acids. Between the trimmed V and J ends, which lost 0 bases and 8 bases, there was a span of 11 bases. Germline V gene lookup returns CDR1 SGHRS and CDR2 YFSETQ. CDR3 DNA sequence: TGCGCCAGCAGCTTGGCCTTGGGGCTCGGCTACACCTTC. Its translation is CASSLALGLGYTF.

This clonotype rates as large. The chain recombines TRBV7-3 with TRBJ1-6, with D possibly being TRBD1 (6 bases). The CDR3 has 13 residues. The germline V and J ends were trimmed by 6 bases and 4 bases, with 7 bases remaining between them. Per germline, CDR1 SGHTA and CDR2 FQGTGA. This CDR3 is CASSQGYNSPLHF. CDR3 nucleotides: TGTGCCAGCAGTCAGGGGTATAATTCACCCCTCCACTTT.